This T cell receptor (beta chain) was recovered during a study of Ad26.COV2.S vaccination and SARS-CoV-2 variants. Study information: Ad26.COV2.S given intramuscularly, once or twice 56 days apart.

The CDR3 runs to 9 residues. The protocol was immunoSEQ multiplex PCR, while the TCRdb copy is restricted to in-frame clones and leaves out a portion. Among about 430,000 clones listed, more than 80% were seen once. Specified treatment: around 19 received Ad26.COV2.S at low or high dose, single or two shots; about 5 received placebo; per-sample allocation not given. The investigators took samples on day 63 after the first vaccine or placebo injection. Donor was an adult aged 18-55 years in Boston. The source was peripheral blood, collected in a trial of Ad26.COV2.S vaccine versus placebo. The sequence derives from a person aged 18-65 years who received the Ad26.COV2.S COVID-19 vaccine or a placebo. The genes are TRBV21-1 and TRBJ2-7. TRBV21-1 is noted as a pseudogene. The CDR3 DNA reads as TGTGCCAGCACCCTGGGCGGGTACTTC. Translated, it gives CASTLGGYF.